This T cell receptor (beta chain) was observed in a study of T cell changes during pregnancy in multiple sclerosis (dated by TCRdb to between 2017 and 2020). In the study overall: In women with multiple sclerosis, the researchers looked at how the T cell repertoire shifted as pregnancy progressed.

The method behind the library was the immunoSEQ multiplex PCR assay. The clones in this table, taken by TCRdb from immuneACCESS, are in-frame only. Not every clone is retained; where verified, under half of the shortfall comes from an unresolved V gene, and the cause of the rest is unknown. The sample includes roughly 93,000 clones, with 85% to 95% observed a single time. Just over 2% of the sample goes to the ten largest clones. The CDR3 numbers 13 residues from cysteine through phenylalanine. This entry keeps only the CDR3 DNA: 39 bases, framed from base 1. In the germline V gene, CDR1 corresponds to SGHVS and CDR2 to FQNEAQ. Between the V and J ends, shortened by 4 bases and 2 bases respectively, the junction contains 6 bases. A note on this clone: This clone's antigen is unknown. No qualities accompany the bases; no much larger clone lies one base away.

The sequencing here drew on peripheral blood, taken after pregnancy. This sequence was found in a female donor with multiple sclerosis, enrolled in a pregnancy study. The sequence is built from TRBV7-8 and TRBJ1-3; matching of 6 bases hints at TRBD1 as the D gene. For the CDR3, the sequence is CASSWDTGNTIYF. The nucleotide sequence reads TGTGCCAGCAGCTGGGACACTGGAAACACCATATATTTT. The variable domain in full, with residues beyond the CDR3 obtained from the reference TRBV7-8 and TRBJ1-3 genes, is GAGVSQSPRYKVAKRGQDVALRCDPISGHVSLFWYQQALGQGPEFLTYFQNEAQLDKSGLPSDRFFAERPEGSVSTLKIQRTQQEDSAVYLCASSWDTGNTIYFGEGSWLTVV.